These T cell receptor beta chains were read from a single sample in a study of blood T cell repertoires in COVID-19. Profiled with immunoSEQ multiplex PCR; TCRdb holds only in-frame clones, not every one. The sample yields some 200,000 clones, approximately 80% seen once. The sequenced sample was peripheral blood. Receptor source: a woman aged 60-70 years who had recovered from COVID-19. Each CDR3 is given with its conserved first and last residue. D genes are given only for firm matches. Only some rows state a clone size, as once, few, many or a class for expanded clones.

V gene	clone size	J gene	D gene	CDR3 DNA	CDR3 protein
TRBV6-1	once	TRBJ2-2	.	TGTGCCAGCAGTGCACAGGGTCGCCAGAACACCGGGGAGCTGTTTTTT	CASSAQGRQNTGELFF
TRBV9	few	TRBJ1-1	TRBD1	TGTGCCAGCAGCGCTGGACAGGGGATCGCTGAAGCTTTCTTT	CASSAGQGIAEAFF
TRBV2	.	TRBJ2-1	TRBD2	TGTGCCAGCAATCTAGCGGGGGGGCCGGCCAATGAGCAGTTCTTC	CASNLAGGPANEQFF
TRBV14	.	TRBJ1-6	.	TGTGCCAGCAGCCGGGACTTTCCTAATTCACCCCTCCACTTT	CASSRDFPNSPLHF
TRBV9	.	TRBJ1-2	.	TGTGCCAGCAGCGTAGGACAGGCCCGATATGGCTACACCTTC	CASSVGQARYGYTF
TRBV5-1	.	TRBJ1-1	.	TGCGCCAGCAGCTTGGCCTCCGGGAGAGGGACTGAAGCTTTCTTT	CASSLASGRGTEAFF
TRBV4-2	few	TRBJ1-5	.	TGTGCCAGCAGCCAGAGGGATGGAGGTCAGCCCCAGCATTTT	CASSQRDGGQPQHF
TRBV18	.	TRBJ1-2	.	TGTGCCAGCTCCTTAGACACAAACTATGGCTACACCTTC	CASSLDTNYGYTF
TRBV5-6	few	TRBJ1-1	.	TGTGCCAGCAGCTTGGGGAGGGTTTTTGCTTTCTTT	CASSLGRVFAFF
TRBV7-2	.	TRBJ1-3	.	TGTGCCAGCAGCTTATCACAGGGACCGAGCCTCTTCTCTGGAAACACCATATATTTT	CASSLSQGPSLFSGNTIYF
TRBV19	.	TRBJ1-2	.	TGTGCCAGTAGTTACAGGCCCCCTAACTATGGCTACACCTTC	CASSYRPPNYGYTF
TRBV30	.	TRBJ1-3	TRBD1	TGTGCCTGGAGTGGGAGACAGGGGAGGGTTAGCGCTGGAAACACCATATATTTT	CAWSGRQGRVSAGNTIYF
TRBV24-1	.	TRBJ1-4	TRBD1	TGTGCCACCAGTGAGACCCAGACAGGGGCGAATGAAAAACTGTTTTTT	CATSETQTGANEKLFF
TRBV27	.	TRBJ1-4	TRBD1	TGTGCCAGCAGTTTCAGGGGGCGGGTTAATGAAAAACTGTTTTTT	CASSFRGRVNEKLFF
TRBV15	.	TRBJ1-4	.	TGTGCCACCAGCAGGGTTCAGGCAAATCAAAATGAAAAACTGTTTTTT	CATSRVQANQNEKLFF
TRBV6-5	.	TRBJ2-5	.	TGTGCCAGCAGTTGGGCGGGATCATGGACCCAGTACTTC	CASSWAGSWTQYF
TRBV9	once	TRBJ2-3	.	TGTGCCAGCAGCGCACGGGGGGCTAAACACCTGACAGATACGCAGTATTTT	CASSARGAKHLTDTQYF
TRBV11-2	.	TRBJ1-2	TRBD1	TGTGCCAGCAGCACACCCCGGACAGGGGACCCTAACTATGGCTACACCTTC	CASSTPRTGDPNYGYTF
TRBV19	.	TRBJ2-2	TRBD1	TGTGCCAGTAGTCAGTCGACAGGGATGGGCACCGGGGAGCTGTTTTTT	CASSQSTGMGTGELFF
TRBV24-1	.	TRBJ1-2	TRBD1	TGTGCCACCAGTCCTCGGACAGGGATTAACTATGGCTACACCTTC	CATSPRTGINYGYTF
TRBV5-1	.	TRBJ1-3	.	TGCGCCAGCAGCTTGCCCTCGGGGTCTGGAAACACCATATATTTT	CASSLPSGSGNTIYF
TRBV27	once	TRBJ2-1	TRBD2	TGTGCCAGCAGTCACTCTAGCGGGGGGGGCCAACATGAGCAGTTCTTC	CASSHSSGGGQHEQFF
TRBV19	.	TRBJ1-5	TRBD1	TGTGCCAGTAGTATAGGGACAGGGTCGGGACAGCCCCAGCATTTT	CASSIGTGSGQPQHF
TRBV30	once	TRBJ2-7	.	TGTGCCTGGGACAGGACCTTTTCCTACGAGCAGTACTTC	CAWDRTFSYEQYF
TRBV18	.	TRBJ2-3	.	TGTGCCAGCTCACATTGGAGGGCGACGGGTCCAGATACGCAGTATTTT	CASSHWRATGPDTQYF
TRBV2	.	TRBJ1-2	TRBD1	TGTGCCAGCAACGAGATCGGGAGGGGGCAAGGCTACACCTTC	CASNEIGRGQGYTF
TRBV19	.	TRBJ1-4	TRBD1	TGTGCCGAGGGACAGGGGGCATTAACTAATGAAAAACTGTTTTTT	CAEGQGALTNEKLFF
TRBV11-3	.	TRBJ2-2	TRBD2	TGTGCCAGCAGCACGGGGGGGGTAGTCATCGGGGAGCTGTTTTTT	CASSTGGVVIGELFF
TRBV19	.	TRBJ1-5	.	TGTGCCAGTAGTATCGGGGGGCAAGGGAATCAGCCCCAGCATTTT	CASSIGGQGNQPQHF
TRBV27	.	TRBJ1-1	TRBD1	TGTGCCAGCAGTTTATCCCAGGGGGGAACTGAAGCTTTCTTT	CASSLSQGGTEAFF
TRBV5-1	.	TRBJ1-2	TRBD1	TGCGCCAGCAGCGGCAGGGGGACGGACTATGGCTACACCTTC	CASSGRGTDYGYTF
TRBV5-1	.	TRBJ2-1	.	TGCGCCAGCAGCTTGTCTCCCTATTACAATGAGCAGTTCTTC	CASSLSPYYNEQFF
TRBV5-1	.	TRBJ2-1	TRBD1	TGCGCCAGCAGCTTAGGGACAGGTAACAATGAGCAGTTCTTC	CASSLGTGNNEQFF
TRBV7-2	.	TRBJ2-2	.	TGTGCCAGCAGCACAACAGGGTTGGGGACCGGGGAGCTGTTTTTT	CASSTTGLGTGELFF
TRBV19	.	TRBJ2-5	.	TGTGCCAGTAGTATCCCCGCCTGGGGGCCCCAGTACTTC	CASSIPAWGPQYF
TRBV4-1	.	TRBJ2-1	TRBD2	TGCGCCAGCAGATCTGCACCGGGACTAGCGGCATACAATGAGCAGTTCTTC	CASRSAPGLAAYNEQFF
TRBV30	.	TRBJ2-2	.	TGTGCCTGTTCCTGGGCGCACGCCGGGGAGCTGTTTTTT	CACSWAHAGELFF
TRBV5-6	.	TRBJ2-1	.	TGTGCCAGCAGCTCAGGACTGGAGGGTGAGCAGTTCTTC	CASSSGLEGEQFF